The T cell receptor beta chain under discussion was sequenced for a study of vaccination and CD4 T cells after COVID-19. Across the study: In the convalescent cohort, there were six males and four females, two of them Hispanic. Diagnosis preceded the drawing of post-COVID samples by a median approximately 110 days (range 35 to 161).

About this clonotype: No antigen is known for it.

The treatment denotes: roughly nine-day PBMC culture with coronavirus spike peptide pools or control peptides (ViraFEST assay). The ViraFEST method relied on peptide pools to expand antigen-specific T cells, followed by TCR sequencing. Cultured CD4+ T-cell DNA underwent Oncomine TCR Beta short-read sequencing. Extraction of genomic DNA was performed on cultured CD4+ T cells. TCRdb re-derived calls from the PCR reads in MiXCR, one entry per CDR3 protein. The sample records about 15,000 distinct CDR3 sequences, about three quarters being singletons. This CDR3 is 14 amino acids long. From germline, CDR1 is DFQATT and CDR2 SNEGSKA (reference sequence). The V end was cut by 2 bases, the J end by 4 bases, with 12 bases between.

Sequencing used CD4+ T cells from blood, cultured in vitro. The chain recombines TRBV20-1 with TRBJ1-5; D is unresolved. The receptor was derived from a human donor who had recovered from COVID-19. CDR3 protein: CSARISAGNQPQHF. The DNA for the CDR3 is TGCAGTGCTAGAATTAGCGCAGGTAATCAGCCCCAGCATTTT.